The 25 T cell receptor beta chains below were found in one sample sequenced in a study of beta chain features in type 1 diabetes. General study results and limits: TCRB CDR3s from Type 1 diabetes patients were moderately but significantly shorter in all four CD4+ subsets.

These receptors are not linked to any known antigen. Sequenced material consisted of expressed TCRB transcripts (all of the isolated RNA was reverse transcribed). Assay: immunoSEQ multiplex PCR; the TCRdb copy retains only in-frame clones and omits some. The sample records 200,000 to 300,000 clones, approximately 11% being singletons. What was sequenced was naive CD4+ T cells from blood. The source of these receptors is a man aged 25-40 years with type 1 diabetes.

CDR3: CASSFRRDTPTDEQYF. In DNA, the CDR3 is TGTGCCAGCAGCTTCCGTCGGGACACCCCCACCGACGAGCAGTACTTC. V is TRBV9 and J is TRBJ2-7; maybe TRBD1 (6 bases). V gave up 4 bases and J gave up 5 bases, with 22 bases separating them. The CDR3 is made up of 16 amino acids. Germline lookup yields CDR1 SGDLS and CDR2 YYNGEE.

J is TRBJ2-7 and V is TRBV7-2; 9 nucleotides align to TRBD2. The CDR3 covers 15 residues. V was pared by 5 bases and J by 4 bases, with 9 bases of the junction left unmatched. CDR1 and CDR2 from the germline V gene are SGHTA and FQGNSA. The CDR3 sequence is CASSLSSGAQYEQYF. CDR3 sequence (DNA): TGTGCCAGCAGCCTATCTAGCGGGGCGCAATACGAGCAGTACTTC. Full variable domain (outside the CDR3, taken from reference TRBV7-2 and TRBJ2-7): GAGVSQSPSNKVTEKGKDVELRCDPISGHTALYWYRQSLGQGLEFLIYFQGNSAPDKSGLPSDRFSAERTGGSVSTLTIQRTQQEDSAVYLCASSLSSGAQYEQYFGPGTRLTVT.

This sequence joins TRBV14 and TRBJ1-1, with D tentatively TRBD1 (5 bases). With 1 base removed from V and 5 bases from J, the gap between germline ends came to 17 bases. CDR3 length: 16 residues. Germline CDR1 SGHDN, CDR2 FVKESK. CDR3: CASSQVNPPRGTEAFF. The CDR3 DNA reads TGTGCCAGCAGCCAAGTAAACCCCCCCCGGGGGACTGAAGCTTTCTTT.

The J gene is TRBJ1-2, the V gene TRBV2; D gene unclear. Trimming removed 5 bases from V and 8 bases from J, with 18 bases in between. This CDR3 comprises 14 residues. The germline gives CDR1 SNHLY, CDR2 FYNNEI. CDR3 sequence (DNA): TGTGCCAGCAGTTTTCTAGGTGGTCCCGCCGGCTACACCTTC. Its protein product is CASSFLGGPAGYTF.

The chain employs TRBV5-1 and TRBJ2-3; possible D gene TRBD2, 6 bases. The V end lost 1 base, the J end lost 6 bases, and 9 bases lay between the germline ends. The CDR3 has 13 residues. The germline V gene has CDR1 SGHRS and CDR2 YFSETQ. CDR3 region: CASSLRGGDTQYF. CDR3 DNA: TGCGCCAGCAGCTTGAGGGGAGGTGATACGCAGTATTTT.

This clone was detected a few times. The chain uses TRBV5-1 and TRBJ2-1, with D possibly matching TRBD2 (6 bases). Germline CDR1 is SGHRS and CDR2 is YFSETQ. There are 14 residues in the CDR3. Trimming stripped 6 bases from V and 4 bases from J, with 14 bases between. The CDR3 region is CASNYPGEYNEQFF. The CDR3 DNA sequence: TGCGCCAGCAATTACCCGGGGGAATACAATGAGCAGTTCTTC. The complete variable domain, with remaining parts taken from reference TRBV5-1 and TRBJ2-1, reads KAGVTQTPRYLIKTRGQQVTLSCSPISGHRSVSWYQQTPGQGLQFLFEYFSETQRNKGNFPGRFSGRQFSNSRSEMNVSTLELGDSALYLCASNYPGEYNEQFFGPGTRLTVL.

This clone was seen only a few times. The genes are TRBV19 and TRBJ1-1; D is unclear. Deletions cut 3 bases from V and 1 base from J, with 12 bases between. The length of the CDR3 is 15 residues. Germline V gives CDR1 LNHDA, CDR2 SQIVND (reference sequence). CDR3 region: CASSISRHRNTEAFF. CDR3 DNA: TGTGCCAGTAGTATCTCGCGACACCGGAACACTGAAGCTTTCTTT.

This chain uses TRBV21-1 with TRBJ2-5; the table's TRBD1 call for D was not verified on the DNA. TRBV21-1 is a known pseudogene. The CDR3 is 14 residues long. The CDR3 is CASSKEGGPETQYF. The CDR3 nucleotides are TGTGCCAGCAGCAAAGAAGGGGGCCCAGAGACCCAGTACTTC.

This clone was picked up a small number of times. This rearrangement joins TRBV4-3 to TRBJ2-1; 9 bases align to TRBD1. The CDR3 is made up of 17 amino acids. The V gene's germline CDR1 is LGHNA and CDR2 YSLEER. V lost 0 bases, J lost 6 bases, and 9 bases stayed unmatched. CDR3 residues: CASSQDEGTGTGNEQFF. The CDR3 DNA follows: TGCGCCAGCAGCCAAGATGAGGGGACAGGGACGGGCAATGAGCAGTTCTTC.

The table lists this clone with a few counts. The genes are TRBV7-2 and TRBJ1-2, with D uncertain. Germline-derived CDR1 and CDR2 are SGHTA and FQGNSA. The CDR3 runs 14 residues. Trimming took 1 base from V and 4 from J, leaving 10 bases between them. The chain's CDR3 is CASSLVIGVYGYTF. DNA of the CDR3: TGTGCCAGCAGCTTAGTCATCGGGGTCTATGGCTACACCTTC. Drawing the rest from reference TRBV7-2 and TRBJ1-2, the complete variable domain is GAGVSQSPSNKVTEKGKDVELRCDPISGHTALYWYRQSLGQGLEFLIYFQGNSAPDKSGLPSDRFSAERTGGSVSTLTIQRTQQEDSAVYLCASSLVIGVYGYTFGSGTRLTVV.

The chain combines TRBV10-2 with TRBJ2-5; no definite D call. The CDR3 runs to 13 residues. Germline V gives CDR1 WSHSY, CDR2 SAAADI. V lost 2 bases, J lost 5 bases, and 9 bases lay in between. The DNA of the CDR3 is TGCGCCAGCAGTGAGACGGGTGGGGAGACCCAGTACTTC. This sequence encodes CASSETGGETQYF.

The V call is TRBV25-1, the J call TRBJ2-5; TRBD1 might be the D (6 bases). The CDR3 has 15 residues. V gave up 1 base and J gave up 5 bases, with 14 bases separating them. The V gene's germline CDR1 is MGHDK and CDR2 SYGVNS. The CDR3 loop is CASSESGIQGETQYF. The CDR3 nucleotides are TGTGCCAGCAGTGAATCTGGGATTCAGGGGGAGACCCAGTACTTC.

The table lists this clone with a few counts. The chain employs TRBV30 and TRBJ1-1, with D perhaps TRBD1 (5 bases). Trimming took 0 bases from V and 11 from J, leaving 10 bases between them. The germline gives CDR1 GTSNPN, CDR2 SVGIG (reference sequence). This CDR3 is 11 amino acids long. The CDR3 bases are TGTGCCTGGAGTGTAAAGGGGATGGCTTTCTTT. Its protein product is CAWSVKGMAFF.

This clone was seen only a few times. The chain combines TRBV5-6 with TRBJ1-5; possible D gene TRBD1, 5 bases. CDR3 length: 15 residues. Trimming took 2 bases from V and 7 from J, leaving 16 bases between them. CDR1 and CDR2 (germline): SGHDT, YYEEEE. DNA of the CDR3: TGTGCCAGCAGCTTCAGGCTAGGGGTTTCGCAGCCCCAGCATTTT. Its translation: CASSFRLGVSQPQHF. Together with reference TRBV5-6 and TRBJ1-5, the CDR3 gives the full variable domain: DAGVTQSPTHLIKTRGQQVTLRCSPKSGHDTVSWYQQALGQGPQFIFQYYEEEERQRGNFPDRFSGHQFPNYSSELNVNALLLGDSALYLCASSFRLGVSQPQHFGDGTRLSIL.

The chain has TRBV11-2 and TRBJ2-3, with TRBD2 identical over 9 bases. The length of the CDR3 is 15 residues. Germline-derived CDR1 and CDR2 are SGHAT and FQNNGV. J gave up 9 bases and V 8 bases, and 15 bases lay outside the gene matches. The CDR3 DNA reads as TGTGCCAGCTCCGGACTAGCGCAACTAGGAGGCACGCAGTATTTT. Translating gives CASSGLAQLGGTQYF.

This clone was counted between two and nine times. The chain has TRBV2 and TRBJ1-1, with D perhaps matching TRBD1 (6 bases). Germline V gives CDR1 SNHLY, CDR2 FYNNEI. The CDR3 runs 14 residues. V was clipped by 1 base and J by 3 bases, with 9 bases between them. The CDR3 sequence: CASSEGGHDTEAFF. The CDR3 nucleotides are TGTGCCAGCAGTGAAGGGGGGCACGACACTGAAGCTTTCTTT.

This clone was counted between two and nine times. The chain carries TRBV4-1 and TRBJ2-1, with 13 bases fitting TRBD2. The junction had 13 bases not matched to a gene; V was cut back by 1 base and J by 10 bases. This CDR3 comprises 18 residues. In germline, CDR1 is MGHRA, CDR2 YSYEKL. The CDR3 protein is CASSQAPTSGGREGEQFF. CDR3 nucleotides: TGCGCCAGCAGCCAAGCCCCGACTAGCGGGGGGCGGGAAGGGGAGCAGTTCTTC.

This clone occurred a few times. The chain is built from TRBV18 and TRBJ2-1, with TRBD2 matching over 9 bases. The CDR3 covers 15 residues. CDR1 and CDR2 from the germline V gene are KGHSH and LQKENI. V trimming: 2 bases; J trimming: 3 bases; junction bases outside the gene matches: 2. The chain's CDR3 is CASSPTAGGYNEQFF. The CDR3 DNA follows: TGTGCCAGCTCACCAACAGCGGGGGGCTACAATGAGCAGTTCTTC.

The V gene is TRBV11-2, the J gene TRBJ2-1; 11 positions agree with TRBD2. Germline CDR1 reads SGHAT; CDR2 reads FQNNGV. J was trimmed by 7 bases and V by 5 bases; bases with no gene match: 10. The CDR3 spans 16 residues. The CDR3 spells CASSTGGTSGGNEQFF. The CDR3 DNA is TGTGCCAGCAGCACAGGGGGGACTAGCGGAGGGAATGAGCAGTTCTTC.

This clone was seen a handful of times. V usage is TRBV7-9 and J usage is TRBJ1-1; D gene ambiguous. V was clipped by 4 bases and J by 1 base, with 13 bases between them. The CDR3 runs to 15 residues. Germline CDR1 reads SEHNR; CDR2 reads FQNEAQ (reference sequence). CDR3 coding DNA: TGTGCCAGCAGCTCCCCCAAAGCCCCGAACACTGAAGCTTTCTTT. Protein product: CASSSPKAPNTEAFF.

The table lists this clone with a few counts. V usage is TRBV28 and J usage is TRBJ2-7, with 8 bases matching TRBD1. The length of the CDR3 is 16 residues. The germline V gene encodes CDR1 MDHEN and CDR2 SYDVKM. V lost 5 bases to trimming and J lost 0 bases; unmatched junction nucleotides: 9. The CDR3 reads CASSSVGTGSSYEQYF. CDR3 nucleotides: TGTGCCAGCAGTAGTGTGGGGACAGGTAGCTCCTACGAGCAGTACTTC.

The CDR3 is CASSQRPARERNNQPQHF. The CDR3 nucleotides are TGCGCCAGCAGCCAACGTCCGGCCAGGGAACGGAACAATCAGCCCCAGCATTTT. The chain recombines TRBV4-1 with TRBJ1-5, with D possibly being TRBD1 (5 bases). Trimming left V 2 bases short and J 3 bases short, with 20 bases between. Germline V lookup: CDR1 MGHRA, CDR2 YSYEKL. The CDR3 consists of 18 residues.

The genes are TRBV25-1 and TRBJ2-5; D gene unclear. Germline V gene lookup returns CDR1 MGHDK and CDR2 SYGVNS. The CDR3 consists of 11 residues. V shed 3 bases and J shed 7 bases, with 6 bases lying between them. As DNA, the CDR3 is TGTGCCAGCAGTGACACTGGGACCCAGTACTTC. It codes for CASSDTGTQYF.

This clone was recorded a few times. The chain combines TRBV6-6 with TRBJ2-3; possible D gene TRBD2, 5 bases. In germline, CDR1 is MNHNY, CDR2 SVGAGI (reference sequence). Trimming stripped 8 bases from V and 2 bases from J, with 14 bases between. The CDR3 length is 14 residues. The CDR3: CASGTSGVTDTQYF. The DNA of the CDR3 is TGTGCCAGCGGCACATCCGGGGTCACAGATACGCAGTATTTT.

There are a few counts of this clone. The chain uses TRBV7-9 and TRBJ2-2; D is possibly TRBD2 (6 bases). There are 16 residues in the CDR3. V was shortened by 2 bases and J by 2 bases, with 12 bases between the two germline ends. The germline CDR1 and CDR2 sequences are SEHNR and FQNEAQ (reference sequence). The CDR3 region is CASSLRAGFNTGELFF. The CDR3 DNA sequence: TGTGCCAGCAGCTTACGCGCGGGGTTTAACACCGGGGAGCTGTTTTTT.